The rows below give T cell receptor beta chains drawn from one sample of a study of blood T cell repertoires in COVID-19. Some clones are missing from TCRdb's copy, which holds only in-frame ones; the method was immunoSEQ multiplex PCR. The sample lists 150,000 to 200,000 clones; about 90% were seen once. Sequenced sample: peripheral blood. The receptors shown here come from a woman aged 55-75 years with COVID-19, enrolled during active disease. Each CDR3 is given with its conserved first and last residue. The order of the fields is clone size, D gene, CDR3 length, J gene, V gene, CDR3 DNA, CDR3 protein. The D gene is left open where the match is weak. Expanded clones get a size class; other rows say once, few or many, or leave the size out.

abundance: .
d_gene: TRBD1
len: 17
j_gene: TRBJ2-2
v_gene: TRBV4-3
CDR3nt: TGCGCCAGCAGCCAAGATCGGGGGACAGGGGGGCCCGGGGAGCTGTTTTTT
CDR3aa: CASSQDRGTGGPGELFF

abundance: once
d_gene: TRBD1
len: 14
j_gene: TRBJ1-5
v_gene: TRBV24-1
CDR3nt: TGTGCCACCAGCCGGGACAGAACAAATCAGCCCCAGCATTTT
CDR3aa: CATSRDRTNQPQHF

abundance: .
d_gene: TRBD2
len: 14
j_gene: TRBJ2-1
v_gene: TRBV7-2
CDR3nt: TGTGCCAGCAGCTTAGTAGCGGGCCTCAATGAGCAGTTCTTC
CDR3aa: CASSLVAGLNEQFF

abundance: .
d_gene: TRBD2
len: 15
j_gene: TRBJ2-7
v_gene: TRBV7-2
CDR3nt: TGTGCCAGCAGCTTGGGGTCCGCGGGAGTCCGCGAGCAGTACTTC
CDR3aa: CASSLGSAGVREQYF

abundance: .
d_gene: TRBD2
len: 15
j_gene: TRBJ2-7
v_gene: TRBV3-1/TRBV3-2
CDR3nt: TGTGCCAGCAGCCCCGGACTAGCGGGAGTGTCGGAGCAGTACTTC
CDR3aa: CASSPGLAGVSEQYF

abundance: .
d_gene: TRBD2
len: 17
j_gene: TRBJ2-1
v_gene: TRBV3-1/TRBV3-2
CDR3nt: TGTGCCAGCAGCCAAGATTCGAGACTAGCGGGAGAGAATGAGCAGTTCTTC
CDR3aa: CASSQDSRLAGENEQFF

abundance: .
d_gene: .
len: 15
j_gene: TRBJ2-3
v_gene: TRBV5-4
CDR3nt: TGTGCCAGCAGCTTTGGCCTCTTGCGCACAGATACGCAGTATTTT
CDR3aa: CASSFGLLRTDTQYF

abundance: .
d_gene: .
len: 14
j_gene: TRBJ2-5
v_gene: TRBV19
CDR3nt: TGTGCCAGTAGTAGGTGGGCAGGTAAAGAGACCCAGTACTTC
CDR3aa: CASSRWAGKETQYF

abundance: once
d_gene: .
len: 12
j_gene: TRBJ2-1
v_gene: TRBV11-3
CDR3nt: TGTGCCAGCAGCTTAGAAGTACTCCAGCGGTTCTTC
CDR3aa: CASSLEVLQRFF

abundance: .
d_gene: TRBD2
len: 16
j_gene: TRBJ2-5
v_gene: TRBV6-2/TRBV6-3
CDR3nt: TGTGCCAGCAGTTCGCGACTAGCGGGAGCTCTGGAGACCCAGTACTTC
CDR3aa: CASSSRLAGALETQYF

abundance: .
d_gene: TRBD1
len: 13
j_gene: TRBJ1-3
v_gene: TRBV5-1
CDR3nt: TGCGCCAGCAGCTCGGGACAGCAACAGACCATATATTTT
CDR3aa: CASSSGQQQTIYF

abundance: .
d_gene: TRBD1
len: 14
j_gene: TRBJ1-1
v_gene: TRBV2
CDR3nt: TGTGCCAGCAGCCGGACAGGGCCGAACACTGAAGCTTTCTTT
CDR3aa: CASSRTGPNTEAFF

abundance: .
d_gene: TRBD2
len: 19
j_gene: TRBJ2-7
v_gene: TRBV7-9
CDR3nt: TGTGCCAGCAGCCCCCCCGGGACTAGCGGGAGGGCTTACTCCTACGAGCAGTACTTC
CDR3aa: CASSPPGTSGRAYSYEQYF

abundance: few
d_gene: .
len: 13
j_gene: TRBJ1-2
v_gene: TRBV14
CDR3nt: TGTGCCAGCAGCCAAGACCTTTACTATGGCTACACCTTC
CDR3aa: CASSQDLYYGYTF

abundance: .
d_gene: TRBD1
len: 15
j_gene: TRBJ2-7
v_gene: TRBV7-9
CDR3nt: TGTGCCAGCAGCTTCGACAGGGGGCGCGGATGGGAGCAGTACTTC
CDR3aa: CASSFDRGRGWEQYF

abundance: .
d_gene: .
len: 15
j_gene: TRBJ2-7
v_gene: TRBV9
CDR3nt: TGTGCCAGCAGCGTAGAGGCAGGGCGGACCTACGAGCAGTACTTC
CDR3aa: CASSVEAGRTYEQYF

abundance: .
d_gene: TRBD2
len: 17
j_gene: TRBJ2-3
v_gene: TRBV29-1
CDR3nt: TGCAGCGTTGAAGTTTTGGTAGCGGGCCTATTCACAGATACGCAGTATTTT
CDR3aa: CSVEVLVAGLFTDTQYF